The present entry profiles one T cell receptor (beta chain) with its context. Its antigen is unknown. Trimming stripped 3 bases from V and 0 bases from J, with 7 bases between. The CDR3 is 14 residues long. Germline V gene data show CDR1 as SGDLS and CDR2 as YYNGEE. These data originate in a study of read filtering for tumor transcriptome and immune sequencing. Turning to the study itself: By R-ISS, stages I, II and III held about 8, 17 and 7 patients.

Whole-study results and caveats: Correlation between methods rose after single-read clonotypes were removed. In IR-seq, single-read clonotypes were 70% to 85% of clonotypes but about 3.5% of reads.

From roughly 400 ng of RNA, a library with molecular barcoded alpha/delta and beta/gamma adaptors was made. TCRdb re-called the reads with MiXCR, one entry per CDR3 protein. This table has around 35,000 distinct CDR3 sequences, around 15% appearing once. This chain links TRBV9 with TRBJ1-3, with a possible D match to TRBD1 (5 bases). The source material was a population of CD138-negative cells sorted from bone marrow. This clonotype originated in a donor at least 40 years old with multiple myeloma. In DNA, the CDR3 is TGTGCCAGCAGCGGGGGCTTCTCTGGAAACACCATATATTTT. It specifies CASSGGFSGNTIYF.